The TCR beta chain under discussion was sequenced for a study of T cell responses to AZD1222 COVID-19 vaccine. Only in-frame clones appear in the TCRdb table, and some are missing; sequencing was by immunoSEQ multiplex PCR. The repertoire has about 83,000 clones, roughly 82% of them found once; the top ten carry about 8.7%. Overall study results and limits: It should be noted that donors were predominantly white British and more often female, and clonal diversity was possibly underestimated.

This clone appeared a single time. Its antigen remains unknown. The CDR3 covers 18 residues. Losses at the gene ends were 0 bases for V and 3 bases for J; bases not matched to a gene: 9. From germline, CDR1 is LGHNA and CDR2 YSLEER. The sequenced sample was peripheral blood, obtained on day 0 of AZD1222 vaccination. The TCR comes from an adult in good health. The chain couples TRBV4-3 to TRBJ2-1; 9 positions match TRBD2. CDR3 nucleotides: TGCGCCAGCAGCCAAGATAGAGGCGGGAGGGCCTTCTACAATGAGCAGTTCTTC. Translation: CASSQDRGGRAFYNEQFF.